This paragraph covers one T cell receptor (beta chain) sequence. The sample originates from a study of blood T cell repertoires in COVID-19. Trimming at V came to 3 bases and at J to 2 bases, leaving 1 base not matched to a gene. The length of the CDR3 is 14 residues. Germline V gives CDR1 SGHAT, CDR2 FQNNGV. Libraries were prepared by immunoSEQ multiplex PCR; TCRdb keeps only in-frame clonotypes and omits some of them. In the table there are about 280,000 clones, 75% to 90% of which are singletons. The sample taken for sequencing was peripheral blood. The chain links TRBV11-2 to TRBJ1-3, with 7 nucleotides matching TRBD1. The source is a woman between 65 and 79 years old with COVID-19, enrolled during active disease. The CDR3 nucleotides read TGTGCCAGCAGCTTCGGGACAGCTGGAAACACCATATATTTT. Its translation is CASSFGTAGNTIYF. Using reference TRBV11-2 and TRBJ1-3 for the parts outside the CDR3, the full variable domain is EAGVAQSPRYKIIEKRQSVAFWCNPISGHATLYWYQQILGQGPKLLIQFQNNGVVDDSQLPKDRFSAERLKGVDSTLKIQPAKLEDSAVYLCASSFGTAGNTIYFGEGSWLTVV.